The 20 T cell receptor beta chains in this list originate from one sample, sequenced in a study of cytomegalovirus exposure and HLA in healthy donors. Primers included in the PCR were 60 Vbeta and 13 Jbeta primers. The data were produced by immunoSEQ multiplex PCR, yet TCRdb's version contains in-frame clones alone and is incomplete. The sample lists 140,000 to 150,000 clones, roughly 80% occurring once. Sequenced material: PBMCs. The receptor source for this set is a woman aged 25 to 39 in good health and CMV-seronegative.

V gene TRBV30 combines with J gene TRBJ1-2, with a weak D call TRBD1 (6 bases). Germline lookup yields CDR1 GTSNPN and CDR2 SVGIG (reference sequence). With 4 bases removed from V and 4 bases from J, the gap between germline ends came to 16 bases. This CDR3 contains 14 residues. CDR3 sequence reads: CAWNRGGESYGYTF. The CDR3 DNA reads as TGTGCCTGGAATAGAGGGGGTGAGAGCTATGGCTACACCTTC.

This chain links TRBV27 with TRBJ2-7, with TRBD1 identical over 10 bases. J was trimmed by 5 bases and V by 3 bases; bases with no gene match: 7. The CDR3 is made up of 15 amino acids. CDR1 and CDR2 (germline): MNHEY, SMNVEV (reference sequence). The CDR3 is CASSLVGDRGHEQYF. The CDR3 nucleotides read TGTGCCAGCAGTTTGGTGGGGGACAGGGGCCACGAGCAGTACTTC.

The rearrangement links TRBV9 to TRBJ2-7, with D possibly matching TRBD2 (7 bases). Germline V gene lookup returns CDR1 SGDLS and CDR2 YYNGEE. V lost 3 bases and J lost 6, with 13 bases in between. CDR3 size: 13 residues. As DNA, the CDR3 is TGTGCCAGCAGCGCGGGGGGCGCGGGCGAGCAGTACTTC. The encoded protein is CASSAGGAGEQYF.

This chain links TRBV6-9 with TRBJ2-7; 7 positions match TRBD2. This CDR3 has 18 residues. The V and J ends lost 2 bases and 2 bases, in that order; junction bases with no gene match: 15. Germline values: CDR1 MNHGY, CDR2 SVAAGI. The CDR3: CASSYTQSPRLAPYEQYF. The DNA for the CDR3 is TGTGCCAGCAGTTATACGCAATCCCCCCGACTAGCTCCCTACGAGCAGTACTTC.

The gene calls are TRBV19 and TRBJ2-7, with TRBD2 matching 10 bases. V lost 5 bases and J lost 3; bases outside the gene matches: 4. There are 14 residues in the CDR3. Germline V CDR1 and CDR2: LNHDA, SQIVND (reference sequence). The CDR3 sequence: CASSPAGGDYEQYF. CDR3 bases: TGTGCCAGTAGTCCAGCGGGGGGGGACTACGAGCAGTACTTC. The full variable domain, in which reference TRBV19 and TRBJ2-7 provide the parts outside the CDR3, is DGGITQSPKYLFRKEGQNVTLSCEQNLNHDAMYWYRQDPGQGLRLIYYSQIVNDFQKGDIAEGYSVSREKKESFPLTVTSAQKNPTAFYLCASSPAGGDYEQYFGPGTRLTVT.

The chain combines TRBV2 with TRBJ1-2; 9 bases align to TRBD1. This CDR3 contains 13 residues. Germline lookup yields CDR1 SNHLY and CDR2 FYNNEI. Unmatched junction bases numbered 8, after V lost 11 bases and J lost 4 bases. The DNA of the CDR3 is TGTGCCTCACGGGGGACAGGGTCCTATGGCTACACCTTC. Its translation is CASRGTGSYGYTF.

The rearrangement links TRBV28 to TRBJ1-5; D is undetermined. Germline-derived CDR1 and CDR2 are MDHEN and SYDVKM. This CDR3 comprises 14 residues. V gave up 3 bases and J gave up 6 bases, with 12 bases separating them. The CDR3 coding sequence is TGTGCCAGCAGTTTCTCCCTCGGTGGTCAGCCCCAGCATTTT. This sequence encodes CASSFSLGGQPQHF. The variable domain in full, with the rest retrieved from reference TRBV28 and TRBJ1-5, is DVKVTQSSRYLVKRTGEKVFLECVQDMDHENMFWYRQDPGLGLRLIYFSYDVKMKEKGDIPEGYSVSREKKERFSLILESASTNQTSMYLCASSFSLGGQPQHFGDGTRLSIL.

The DNA for the CDR3 is TGTGCCAGCAGCCTTACTAGCGGAGGAACCGGGGAGCTGTTTTTT. Amino acids: CASSLTSGGTGELFF. This chain joins TRBV7-9 and TRBJ2-2; 8 positions agree with TRBD2. V gave up 5 bases and J gave up 5 bases; unmatched junction bases: 7. CDR3 length equals 15 residues. CDR1 SEHNR and CDR2 FQNEAQ come from the germline V gene (reference sequence).

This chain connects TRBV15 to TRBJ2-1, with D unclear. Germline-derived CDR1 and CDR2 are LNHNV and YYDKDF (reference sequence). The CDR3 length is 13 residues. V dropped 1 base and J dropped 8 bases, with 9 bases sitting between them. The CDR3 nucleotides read TGTGCCACCAGCAGAGGGCAGTGGCATGAGCAGTTCTTC. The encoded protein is CATSRGQWHEQFF.

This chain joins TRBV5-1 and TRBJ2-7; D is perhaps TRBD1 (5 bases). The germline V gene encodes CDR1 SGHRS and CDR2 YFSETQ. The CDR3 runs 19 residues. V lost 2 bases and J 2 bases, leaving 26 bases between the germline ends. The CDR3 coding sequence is TGCGCCAGCAGCTTTCTACCTAGGATTGGGCAGGGTAATACCTACGAGCAGTACTTC. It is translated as CASSFLPRIGQGNTYEQYF.

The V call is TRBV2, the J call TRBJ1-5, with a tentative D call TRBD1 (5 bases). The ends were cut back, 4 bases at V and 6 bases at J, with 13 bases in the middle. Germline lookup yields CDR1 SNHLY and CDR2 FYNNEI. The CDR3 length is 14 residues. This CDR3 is CASSGEGHGQPQHF. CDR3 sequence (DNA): TGTGCCAGCAGTGGGGAGGGGCATGGTCAGCCCCAGCATTTT.

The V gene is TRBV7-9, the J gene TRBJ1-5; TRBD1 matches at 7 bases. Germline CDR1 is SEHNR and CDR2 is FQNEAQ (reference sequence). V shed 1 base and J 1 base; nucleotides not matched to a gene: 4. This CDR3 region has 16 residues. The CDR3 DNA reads TGTGCCAGCAGCTTAGAAGACAGGGAAAGCAATCAGCCCCAGCATTTT. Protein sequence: CASSLEDRESNQPQHF.

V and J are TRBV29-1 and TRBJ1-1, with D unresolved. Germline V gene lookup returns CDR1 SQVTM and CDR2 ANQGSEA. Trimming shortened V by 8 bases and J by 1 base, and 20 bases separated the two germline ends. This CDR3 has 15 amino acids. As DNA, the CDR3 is TGCAGCTACGCCGGGTCCGGGTATCAGAACACTGAAGCTTTCTTT. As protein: CSYAGSGYQNTEAFF.

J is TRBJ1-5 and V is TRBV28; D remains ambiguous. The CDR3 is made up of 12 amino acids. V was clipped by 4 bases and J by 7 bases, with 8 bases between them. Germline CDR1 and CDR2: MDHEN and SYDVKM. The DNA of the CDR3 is TGTGCCAGCAGTTCCCCGCAGCAGCCCCAGCATTTT. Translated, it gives CASSSPQQPQHF.

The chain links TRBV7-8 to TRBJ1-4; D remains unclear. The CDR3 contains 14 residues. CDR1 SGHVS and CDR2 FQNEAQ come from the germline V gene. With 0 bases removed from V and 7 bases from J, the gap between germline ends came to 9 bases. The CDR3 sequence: CASSLAGRVEKLFF. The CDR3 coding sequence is TGTGCCAGCAGCTTAGCAGGGAGGGTTGAAAAACTGTTTTTT.

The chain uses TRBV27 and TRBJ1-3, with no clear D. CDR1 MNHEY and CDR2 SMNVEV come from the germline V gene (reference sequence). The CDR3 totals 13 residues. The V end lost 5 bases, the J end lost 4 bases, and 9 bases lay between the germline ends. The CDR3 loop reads CASSMLGGNTIYF. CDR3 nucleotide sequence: TGTGCCAGCAGTATGCTAGGAGGAAACACCATATATTTT.

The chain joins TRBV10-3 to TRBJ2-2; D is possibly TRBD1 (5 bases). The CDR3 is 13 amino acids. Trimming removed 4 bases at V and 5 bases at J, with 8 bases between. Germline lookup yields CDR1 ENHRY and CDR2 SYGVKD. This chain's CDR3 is CAISVAGTGELFF. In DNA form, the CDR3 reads TGTGCCATCAGTGTCGCAGGGACCGGGGAGCTGTTTTTT.

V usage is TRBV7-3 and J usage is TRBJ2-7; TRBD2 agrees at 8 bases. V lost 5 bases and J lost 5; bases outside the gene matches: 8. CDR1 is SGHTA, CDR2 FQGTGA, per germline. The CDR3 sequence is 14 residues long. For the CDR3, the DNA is TGTGCCAGCAGCCCTGCGGGAGGCGTAAACGAGCAGTACTTC. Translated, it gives CASSPAGGVNEQYF.

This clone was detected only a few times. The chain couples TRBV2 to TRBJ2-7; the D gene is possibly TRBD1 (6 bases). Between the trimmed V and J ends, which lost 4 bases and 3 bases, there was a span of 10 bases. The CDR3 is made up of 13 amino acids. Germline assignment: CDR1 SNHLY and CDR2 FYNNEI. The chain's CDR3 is CASSGGQNYEQYF. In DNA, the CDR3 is TGTGCCAGCAGTGGAGGACAGAACTACGAGCAGTACTTC.

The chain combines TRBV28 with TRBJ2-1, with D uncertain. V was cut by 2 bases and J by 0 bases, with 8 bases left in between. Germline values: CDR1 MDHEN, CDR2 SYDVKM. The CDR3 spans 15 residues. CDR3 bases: TGTGCCAGCAGTTTAAGTATGAGCTCCTACAATGAGCAGTTCTTC. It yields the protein CASSLSMSSYNEQFF.